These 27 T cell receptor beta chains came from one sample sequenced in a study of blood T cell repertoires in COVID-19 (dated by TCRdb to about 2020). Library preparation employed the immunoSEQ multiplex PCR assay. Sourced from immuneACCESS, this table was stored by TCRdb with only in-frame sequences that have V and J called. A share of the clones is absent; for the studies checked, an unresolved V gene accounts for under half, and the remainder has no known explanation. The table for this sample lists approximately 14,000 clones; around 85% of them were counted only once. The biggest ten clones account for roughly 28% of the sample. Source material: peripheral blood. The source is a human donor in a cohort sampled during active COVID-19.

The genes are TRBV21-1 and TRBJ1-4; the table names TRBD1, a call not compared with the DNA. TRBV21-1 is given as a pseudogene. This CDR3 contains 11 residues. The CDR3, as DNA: TGTGCCAGCAGCCCCCAACAAGGGGGATCTTTT. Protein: CASSPQQGGSF.

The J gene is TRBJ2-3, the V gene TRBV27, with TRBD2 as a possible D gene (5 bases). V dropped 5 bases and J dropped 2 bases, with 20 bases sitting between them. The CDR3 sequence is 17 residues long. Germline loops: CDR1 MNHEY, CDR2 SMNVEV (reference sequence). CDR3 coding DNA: TGTGCCAGCAGTCCAGCCCGGTGGCGGGCCACCACAGATACGCAGTATTTT. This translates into CASSPARWRATTDTQYF.

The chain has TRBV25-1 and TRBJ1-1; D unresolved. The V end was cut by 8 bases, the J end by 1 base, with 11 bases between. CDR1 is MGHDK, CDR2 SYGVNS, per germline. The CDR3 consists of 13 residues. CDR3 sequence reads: CASPWEANTEAFF. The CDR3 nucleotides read TGTGCCAGCCCGTGGGAGGCGAACACTGAAGCTTTCTTT.

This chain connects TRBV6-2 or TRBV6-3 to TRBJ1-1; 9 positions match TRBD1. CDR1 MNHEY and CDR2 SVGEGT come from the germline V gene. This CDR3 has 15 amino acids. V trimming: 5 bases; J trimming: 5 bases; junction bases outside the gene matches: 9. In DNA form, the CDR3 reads TGTGCCAGCAGTGCTCCGGGACAGGGAAGGACTGAAGCTTTCTTT. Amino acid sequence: CASSAPGQGRTEAFF.

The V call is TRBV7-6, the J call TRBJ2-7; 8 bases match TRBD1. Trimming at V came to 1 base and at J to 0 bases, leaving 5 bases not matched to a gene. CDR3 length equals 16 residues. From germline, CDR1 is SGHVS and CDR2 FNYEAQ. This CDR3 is CASSLGAQGASYEQYF. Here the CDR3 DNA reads TGTGCCAGCAGCTTAGGGGCCCAGGGGGCCTCCTACGAGCAGTACTTC.

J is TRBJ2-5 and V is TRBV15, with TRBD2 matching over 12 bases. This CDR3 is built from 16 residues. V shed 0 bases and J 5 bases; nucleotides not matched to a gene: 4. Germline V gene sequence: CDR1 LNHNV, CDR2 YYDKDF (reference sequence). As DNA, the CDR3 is TGTGCCACCAGCAGAGATAGGACTAGCGGGGCCGAGACCCAGTACTTC. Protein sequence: CATSRDRTSGAETQYF.

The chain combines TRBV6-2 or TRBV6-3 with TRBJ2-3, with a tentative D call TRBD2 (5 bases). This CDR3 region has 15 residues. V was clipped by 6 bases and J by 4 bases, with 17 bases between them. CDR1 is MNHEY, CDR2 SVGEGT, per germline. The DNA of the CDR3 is TGTGCCAGCAGCCCCCTCGGGGTCAGCGCAGATACGCAGTATTTT. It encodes CASSPLGVSADTQYF.

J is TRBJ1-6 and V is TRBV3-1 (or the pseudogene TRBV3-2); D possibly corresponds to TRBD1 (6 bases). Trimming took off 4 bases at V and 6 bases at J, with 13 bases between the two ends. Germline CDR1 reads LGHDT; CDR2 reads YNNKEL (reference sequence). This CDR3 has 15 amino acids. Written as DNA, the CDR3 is TGTGCCAGCAGCCCCGGGGGGCAGACTAATTCACCCCTCCACTTT. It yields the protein CASSPGGQTNSPLHF.

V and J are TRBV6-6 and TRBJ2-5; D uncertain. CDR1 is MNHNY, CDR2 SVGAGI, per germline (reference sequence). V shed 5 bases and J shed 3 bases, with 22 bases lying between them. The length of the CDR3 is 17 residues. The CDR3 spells CASSHTLPGSLEETQYF. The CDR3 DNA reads TGTGCCAGCAGTCACACCCTTCCTGGCTCCCTGGAAGAGACCCAGTACTTC.

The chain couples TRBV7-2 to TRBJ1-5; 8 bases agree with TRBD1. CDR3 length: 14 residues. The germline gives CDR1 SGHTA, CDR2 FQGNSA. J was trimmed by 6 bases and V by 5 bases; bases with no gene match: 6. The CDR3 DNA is TGTGCCAGCAGCCCCGCAGGGGGCCTTCAGCCCCAGCATTTT. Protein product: CASSPAGGLQPQHF.

In DNA form, the CDR3 reads TGTGCCAGCAGCCAGTCCAAAACGCAGTATTTT. This translates into CASSQSKTQYF. This chain joins TRBV14 and TRBJ2-3; D gene ambiguous. Trimming cost V 3 bases and J 9 bases, with 7 bases left between them. This CDR3 spans 11 amino acids. Germline CDR1 and CDR2: SGHDN and FVKESK. The full variable domain, rest sourced from reference TRBV14 and TRBJ2-3, is EAGVTQFPSHSVIEKGQTVTLRCDPISGHDNLYWYRRVMGKEIKFLLHFVKESKQDESGMPNNRFLAERTGGTYSTLKVQPAELEDSGVYFCASSQSKTQYFGPGTRLTVL.

The DNA of the CDR3 is TGTGCCAGCAGCTTAGATTCGAGGAGGTCGTACACAGATACGCAGTATTTT. This codes for CASSLDSRRSYTDTQYF. V and J are TRBV11-3 and TRBJ2-3; possible D gene TRBD2, 5 bases. V shed 0 bases and J shed 2 bases, with 15 bases lying between them. The germline V gene has CDR1 SGHNT and CDR2 YENEEA. CDR3 length: 17 amino acids.

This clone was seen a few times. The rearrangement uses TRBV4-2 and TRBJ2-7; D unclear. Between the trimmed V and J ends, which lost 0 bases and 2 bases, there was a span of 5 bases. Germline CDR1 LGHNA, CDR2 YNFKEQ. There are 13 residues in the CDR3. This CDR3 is CASSQDLPYEQYF. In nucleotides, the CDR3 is TGTGCCAGCAGCCAAGATCTCCCCTACGAGCAGTACTTC.

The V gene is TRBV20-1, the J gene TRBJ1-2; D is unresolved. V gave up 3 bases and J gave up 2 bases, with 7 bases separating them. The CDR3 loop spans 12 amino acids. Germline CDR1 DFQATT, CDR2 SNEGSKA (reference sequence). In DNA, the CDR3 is TGCAGTGCTAGTGCAGGCAACTATGGCTACACCTTC. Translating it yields CSASAGNYGYTF.

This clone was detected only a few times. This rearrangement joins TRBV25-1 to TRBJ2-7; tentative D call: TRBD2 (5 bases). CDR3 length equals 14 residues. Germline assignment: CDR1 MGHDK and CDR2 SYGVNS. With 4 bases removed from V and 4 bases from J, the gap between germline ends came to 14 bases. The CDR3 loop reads CASSAASRGYEQYF. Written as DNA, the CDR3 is TGTGCCAGCAGTGCCGCATCTAGAGGGTACGAGCAGTACTTC.

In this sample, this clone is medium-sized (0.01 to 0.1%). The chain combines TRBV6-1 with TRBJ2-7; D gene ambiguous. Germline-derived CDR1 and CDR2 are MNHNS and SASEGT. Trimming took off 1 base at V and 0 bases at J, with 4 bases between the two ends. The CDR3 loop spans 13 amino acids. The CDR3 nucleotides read TGTGCCAGCAGTGAAGGAGGCTCCTACGAGCAGTACTTC. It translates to CASSEGGSYEQYF.

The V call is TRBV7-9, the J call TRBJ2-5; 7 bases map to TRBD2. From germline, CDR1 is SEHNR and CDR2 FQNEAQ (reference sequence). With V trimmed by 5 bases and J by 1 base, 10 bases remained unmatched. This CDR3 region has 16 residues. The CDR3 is CASSLLGEGLQETQYF. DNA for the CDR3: TGTGCCAGCAGCCTGTTGGGGGAGGGCCTCCAAGAGACCCAGTACTTC.

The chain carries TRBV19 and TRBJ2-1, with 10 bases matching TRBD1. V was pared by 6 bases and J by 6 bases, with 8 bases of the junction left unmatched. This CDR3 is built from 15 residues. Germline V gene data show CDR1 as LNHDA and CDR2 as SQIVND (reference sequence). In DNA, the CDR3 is TGTGCCAGTAGACGAGACAGGGGGCAGGCCAATGAGCAGTTCTTC. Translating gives CASRRDRGQANEQFF.

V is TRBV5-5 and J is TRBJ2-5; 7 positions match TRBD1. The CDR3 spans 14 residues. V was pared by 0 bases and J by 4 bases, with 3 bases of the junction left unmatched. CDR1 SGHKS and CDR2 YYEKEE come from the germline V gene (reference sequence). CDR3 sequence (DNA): TGTGCCAGCAGCTTGGGACAGGGCATAGAGACCCAGTACTTC. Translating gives CASSLGQGIETQYF. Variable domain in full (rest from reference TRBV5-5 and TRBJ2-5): DAGVTQSPTHLIKTRGQQVTLRCSPISGHKSVSWYQQVLGQGPQFIFQYYEKEERGRGNFPDRFSARQFPNYSSELNVNALLLGDSALYLCASSLGQGIETQYFGPGTRLLVL.

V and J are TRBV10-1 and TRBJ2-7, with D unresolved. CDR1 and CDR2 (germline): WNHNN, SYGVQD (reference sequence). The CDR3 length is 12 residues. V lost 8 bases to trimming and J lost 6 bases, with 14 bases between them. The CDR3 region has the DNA TGCGCCAGCTCTGAGACTCTCGGCGAGCAGTACTTC. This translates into CASSETLGEQYF.

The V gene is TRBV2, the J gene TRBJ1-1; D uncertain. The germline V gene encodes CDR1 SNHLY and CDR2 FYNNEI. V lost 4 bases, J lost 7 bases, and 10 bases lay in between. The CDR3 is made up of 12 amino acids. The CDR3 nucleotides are TGTGCCAGCAGTGCACAGAACTTTGAAGCTTTCTTT. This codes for CASSAQNFEAFF.

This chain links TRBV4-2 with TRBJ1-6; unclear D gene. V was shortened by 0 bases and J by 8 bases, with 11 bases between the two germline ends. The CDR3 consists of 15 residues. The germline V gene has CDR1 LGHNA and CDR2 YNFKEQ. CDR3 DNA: TGTGCCAGCAGCCAAGAAGGCCAGGTTTATTCACCCCTCCACTTT. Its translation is CASSQEGQVYSPLHF.

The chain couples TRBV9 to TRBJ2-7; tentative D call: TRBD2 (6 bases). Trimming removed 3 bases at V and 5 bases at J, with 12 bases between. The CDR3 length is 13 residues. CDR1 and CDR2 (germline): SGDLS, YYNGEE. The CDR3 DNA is TGTGCCAGCAGCGCCGGGACTGGGGACGAGCAGTACTTC. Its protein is CASSAGTGDEQYF.

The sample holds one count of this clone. CDR3 DNA: TGTGCCAGCAGCTCCCCGGTAAATGATACGCAGTATTTT. Translated, it gives CASSSPVNDTQYF. The V and J genes are TRBV5-6 and TRBJ2-3; D gene unclear. The CDR3 covers 13 residues. Trimming stripped 3 bases from V and 6 bases from J, with 11 bases between. Germline lookup yields CDR1 SGHDT and CDR2 YYEEEE.

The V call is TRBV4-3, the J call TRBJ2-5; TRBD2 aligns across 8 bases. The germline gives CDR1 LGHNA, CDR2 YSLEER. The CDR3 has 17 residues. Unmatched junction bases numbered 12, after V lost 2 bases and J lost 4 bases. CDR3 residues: CASSQRPSPGGAETQYF. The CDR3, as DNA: TGCGCCAGCAGCCAAAGACCTTCCCCGGGGGGGGCAGAGACCCAGTACTTC.

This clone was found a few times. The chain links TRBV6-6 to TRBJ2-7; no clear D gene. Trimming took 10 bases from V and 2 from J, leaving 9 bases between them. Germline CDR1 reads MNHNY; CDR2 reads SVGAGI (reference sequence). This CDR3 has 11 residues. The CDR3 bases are TGTGCCACGCGGCTTACCTACGAGCAGTACTTC. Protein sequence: CATRLTYEQYF.

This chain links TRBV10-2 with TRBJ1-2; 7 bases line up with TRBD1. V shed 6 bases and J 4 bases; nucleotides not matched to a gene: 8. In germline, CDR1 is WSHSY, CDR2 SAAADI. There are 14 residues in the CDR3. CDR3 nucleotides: TGCGCCAGCAGAGCCGGACAGGAGAGCTATGGCTACACCTTC. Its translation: CASRAGQESYGYTF.